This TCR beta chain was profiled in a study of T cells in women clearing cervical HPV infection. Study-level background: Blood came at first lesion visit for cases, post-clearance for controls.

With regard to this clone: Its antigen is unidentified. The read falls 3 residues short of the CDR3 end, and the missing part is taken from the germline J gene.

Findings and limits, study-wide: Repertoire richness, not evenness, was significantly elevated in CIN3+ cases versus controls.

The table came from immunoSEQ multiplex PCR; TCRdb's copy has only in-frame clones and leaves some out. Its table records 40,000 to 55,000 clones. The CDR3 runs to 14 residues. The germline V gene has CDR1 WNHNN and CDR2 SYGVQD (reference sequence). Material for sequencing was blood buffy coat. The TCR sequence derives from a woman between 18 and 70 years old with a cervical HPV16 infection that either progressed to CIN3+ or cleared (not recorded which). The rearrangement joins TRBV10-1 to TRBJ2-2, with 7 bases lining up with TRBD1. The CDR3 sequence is CASSDPDRPGKLFF. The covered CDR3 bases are TGCGCCAGCAGTGATCCGGACAGGCCAGGGAAG.